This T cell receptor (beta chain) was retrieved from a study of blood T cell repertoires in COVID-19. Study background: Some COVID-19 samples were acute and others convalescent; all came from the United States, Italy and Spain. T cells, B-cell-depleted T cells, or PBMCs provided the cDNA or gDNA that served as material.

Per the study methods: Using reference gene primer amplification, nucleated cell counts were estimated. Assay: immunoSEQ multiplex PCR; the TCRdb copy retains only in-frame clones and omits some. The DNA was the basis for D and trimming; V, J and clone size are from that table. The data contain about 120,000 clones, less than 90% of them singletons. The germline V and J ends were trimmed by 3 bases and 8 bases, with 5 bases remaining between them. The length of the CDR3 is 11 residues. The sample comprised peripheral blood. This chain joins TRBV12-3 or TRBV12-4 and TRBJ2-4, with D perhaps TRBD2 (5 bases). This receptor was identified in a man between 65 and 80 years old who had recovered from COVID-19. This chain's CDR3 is CASSFGDIQYF. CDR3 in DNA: TGTGCCAGCAGTTTCGGGGACATTCAGTACTTC.